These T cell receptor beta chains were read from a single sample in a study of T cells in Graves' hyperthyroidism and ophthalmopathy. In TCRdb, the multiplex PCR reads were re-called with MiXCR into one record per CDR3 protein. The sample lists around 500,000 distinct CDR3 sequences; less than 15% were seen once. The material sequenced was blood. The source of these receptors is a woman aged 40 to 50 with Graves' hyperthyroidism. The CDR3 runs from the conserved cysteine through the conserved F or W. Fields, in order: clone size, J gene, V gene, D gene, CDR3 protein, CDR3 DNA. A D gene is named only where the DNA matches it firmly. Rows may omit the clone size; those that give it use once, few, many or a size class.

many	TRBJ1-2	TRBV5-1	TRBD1	CASRRTGNYGYTF	TGCGCCAGCCGACGGACAGGGAACTATGGCTACACCTTC
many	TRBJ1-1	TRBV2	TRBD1	CASRETGDTEAFF	TGTGCCAGCAGGGAGACAGGGGACACTGAAGCTTTCTTT
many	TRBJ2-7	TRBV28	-	CASTKRWTYEQYF	TGTGCCAGCACTAAGCGGTGGACCTACGAGCAGTACTTC
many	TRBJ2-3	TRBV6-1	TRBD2	CASRRTSLSTDTQYF	TGTGCCAGCAGAAGGACTAGCCTAAGCACAGATACGCAGTATTTT
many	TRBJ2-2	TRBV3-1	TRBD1	CASSRTGLNTGELFF	TGTGCCAGCAGCAGGACAGGGTTGAACACCGGGGAGCTGTTTTTT
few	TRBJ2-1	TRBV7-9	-	CASSLEGVGSGNEQFF	TGTGCCAGCAGCTTAGAGGGAGTGGGTTCAGGCAATGAGCAGTTCTTC
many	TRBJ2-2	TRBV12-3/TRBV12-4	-	CASRKGVRGVTGELFF	TGTGCCAGCAGAAAAGGGGTTCGCGGGGTCACCGGGGAGCTGTTTTTT
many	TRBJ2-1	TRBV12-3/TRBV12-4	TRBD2	CASRSGLATDNEQFF	TGTGCCAGCAGATCCGGACTAGCGACTGACAATGAGCAGTTCTTC
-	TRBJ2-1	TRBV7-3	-	CASSLMPGSYNEQFF	TGTGCCAGCAGCTTAATGCCGGGCTCCTACAATGAGCAGTTCTTC
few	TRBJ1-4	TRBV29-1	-	CSASLANEKLFF	TGCAGCGCGTCTTTGGCTAATGAAAAACTGTTTTTT
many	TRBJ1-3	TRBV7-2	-	CASSLELVSGNTIYF	TGTGCCAGCAGCTTAGAGTTGGTTTCTGGAAACACCATATATTTT
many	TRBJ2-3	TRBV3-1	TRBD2	CASSQRGTSGRGTDTQYF	TGTGCCAGCAGCCAAAGGGGGACTAGCGGGAGGGGAACAGATACGCAGTATTTT
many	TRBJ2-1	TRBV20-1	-	CSALYNEQFF	TGCAGTGCCCTGTACAATGAGCAGTTCTTC
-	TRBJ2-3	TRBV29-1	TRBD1	CSVESEDRRKIDTQYF	TGCAGCGTTGAGTCCGAGGACAGGCGTAAGATAGATACGCAGTATTTT
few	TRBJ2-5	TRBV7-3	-	CASSLKLGDEETQYF	TGTGCCAGCAGCTTAAAATTGGGAGACGAAGAGACCCAGTACTTC